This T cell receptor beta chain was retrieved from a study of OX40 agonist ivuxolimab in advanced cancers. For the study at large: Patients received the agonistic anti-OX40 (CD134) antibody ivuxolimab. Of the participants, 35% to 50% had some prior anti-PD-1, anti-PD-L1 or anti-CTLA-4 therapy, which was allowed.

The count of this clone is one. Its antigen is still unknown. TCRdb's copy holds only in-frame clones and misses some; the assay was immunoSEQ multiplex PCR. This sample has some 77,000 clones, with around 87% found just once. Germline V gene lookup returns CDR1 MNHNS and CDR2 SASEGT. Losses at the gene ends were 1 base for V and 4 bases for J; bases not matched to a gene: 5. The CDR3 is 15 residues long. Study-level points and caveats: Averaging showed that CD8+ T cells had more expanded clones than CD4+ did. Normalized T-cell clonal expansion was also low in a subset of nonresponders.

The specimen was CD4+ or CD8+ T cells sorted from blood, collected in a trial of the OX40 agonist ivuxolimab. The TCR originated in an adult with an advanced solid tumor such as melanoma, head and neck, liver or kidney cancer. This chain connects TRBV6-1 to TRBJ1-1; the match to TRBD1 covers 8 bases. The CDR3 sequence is CASSEGRGLGTEAFF. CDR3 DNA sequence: TGTGCCAGCAGTGAAGGCAGGGGGCTTGGCACTGAAGCTTTCTTT.